The 6 T cell receptor beta chains in this list originate from one sample, sequenced in a study of regulatory T cells in long-lasting Graves disease. Time point described: newly diagnosed GD, antithyroid drugs for less than 3 months. Extracted RNA from PBMCs served as the source of the TCR library. CDR3 regions were amplified by Arm-PCR using iRepertoire HTBI primers to build TCR beta libraries. TCRdb redid the calling of the multiplex PCR reads with MiXCR, one entry per CDR3 protein. The sample records more than 450,000 distinct CDR3 sequences, around 15% being singletons. The sample was also reused in another study, on T cells in Graves' hyperthyroidism and ophthalmopathy.

The sample was peripheral blood mononuclear cells (PBMCs), taken at new diagnosis, from a patient treated with antithyroid drugs. Every receptor here comes from a man aged 40-49 years with Graves disease.

This clonotype showed up just a few times. The gene calls are TRBV5-1 and TRBJ2-3; possibly TRBD1 for D (5 bases). CDR3 length: 13 amino acids. From germline, CDR1 is SGHRS and CDR2 YFSETQ. V was cut by 0 bases and J by 6 bases, with 8 bases left in between. Here the CDR3 DNA reads TGCGCCAGCAGCTTGGGATGGGGCGATACGCAGTATTTT. Its translation: CASSLGWGDTQYF. Full variable domain (missing parts from reference TRBV5-1 and TRBJ2-3): KAGVTQTPRYLIKTRGQQVTLSCSPISGHRSVSWYQQTPGQGLQFLFEYFSETQRNKGNFPGRFSGRQFSNSRSEMNVSTLELGDSALYLCASSLGWGDTQYFGPGTRLTVL.

This clonotype was observed many times. The chain has TRBV28 and TRBJ2-1; D gene ambiguous. This CDR3 has 14 residues. Trimming took 5 bases from V and 10 from J, leaving 18 bases between them. Germline values: CDR1 MDHEN, CDR2 SYDVKM. The DNA of the CDR3 is TGTGCCAGCAGTCACTTAAAGCCCATCCGGGAGCAGTTCTTC. This codes for CASSHLKPIREQFF.

This clonotype appeared a few times. The chain links TRBV19 to TRBJ2-2, with a weak D call TRBD2 (5 bases). Germline V gene sequence: CDR1 LNHDA, CDR2 SQIVND (reference sequence). CDR3 length: 14 residues. V was cut by 6 bases and J by 6 bases, with 14 bases left in between. CDR3 nucleotides: TGTGCCAGTAGATACAGCGGTGGTGCCGGGGAGCTGTTTTTT. Its translation: CASRYSGGAGELFF.

This clonotype was counted a few times. A read error may produce the germline difference seen at one junction end. The CDR3 region is CTSSLPLKHQNF. CDR3 DNA: TGTACCAGCAGTCTCCCACTTAAACATCAGAACTTC. The chain carries TRBV28 and TRBJ2-7, with D unresolved. The CDR3 totals 12 residues. CDR1 and CDR2 from the germline V gene are MDHEN and SYDVKM.

The rearrangement uses TRBV27 and TRBJ1-1; TRBD1 is a possible D gene (5 bases). V shed 10 bases and J shed 0 bases, with 18 bases lying between them. CDR3 length: 15 amino acids. Germline CDR1 MNHEY, CDR2 SMNVEV (reference sequence). The CDR3 bases are TGTGCCACCTTAAGACGCGGAGGGGTGAACACTGAAGCTTTCTTT. Its protein is CATLRRGGVNTEAFF.

This rearrangement joins TRBV7-8 to TRBJ1-2; D unclear. Trimming pared 1 base from V and 8 bases from J, leaving 8 bases between. The germline CDR1 and CDR2 sequences are SGHVS and FQNEAQ. CDR3 length equals 12 residues. This chain's CDR3 is CASSLVGGGYTF. The DNA for the CDR3 is TGTGCCAGCAGCTTAGTGGGCGGGGGCTACACCTTC.